Listed below are T cell receptor beta chains from one sample, sequenced in a study of CD8 T cells in ankylosing spondylitis. MiXCR was run by TCRdb on the 5' RACE reads, yielding one entry per CDR3 protein. Among roughly 700,000 distinct CDR3 sequences, under 20% were seen once, and the ten largest hold about a fifth. Sequencing used blood, either unsorted or a sorted T cell fraction (not recorded which). The receptors come from a male donor with ankylosing spondylitis. The conserved cysteine and the conserved F or W are not part of the CDR3 here. Fields, in order: V gene, clone size, J gene, CDR3 length, CDR3 protein. Clone size appears in some rows only: once, few, many, or a class for an expanded clone.

V: TRBV20-1; size: many; J: TRBJ2-5; length: 9; CDR3: SARDQETQY
V: TRBV24-1; size: NA; J: TRBJ1-1; length: 13; CDR3: ATSALGQLNTEAF
V: TRBV7-9; size: many; J: TRBJ2-3; length: 12; CDR3: ASSLDRGADTQY
V: TRBV7-8; size: many; J: TRBJ1-1; length: 12; CDR3: ASSLVTTDAEAF
V: TRBV29-1; size: few; J: TRBJ1-1; length: 12; CDR3: SVDRQGARTEAF
V: TRBV4-3; size: many; J: TRBJ1-1; length: 14; CDR3: ASSQVRGIRNTEAF
V: TRBV5-6; size: few; J: TRBJ2-2; length: 13; CDR3: ASSLETGNTGELF
V: TRBV29-1; size: NA; J: TRBJ2-3; length: 13; CDR3: STLGTPDPTDTQY
V: TRBV29-1; size: few; J: TRBJ2-7; length: 12; CDR3: SVVTATISYEQY
V: TRBV27; size: few; J: TRBJ1-2; length: 12; CDR3: ASSQGGAFYGYT
V: TRBV12-3/TRBV12-4; size: many; J: TRBJ2-7; length: 9; CDR3: ASSPHYEQY
V: TRBV12-3/TRBV12-4; size: NA; J: TRBJ2-5; length: 12; CDR3: ASRSQGSLGTQY
V: TRBV5-1; size: NA; J: TRBJ2-7; length: 12; CDR3: ASSSYRDRDEQY
V: TRBV7-8; size: NA; J: TRBJ2-1; length: 16; CDR3: ASSLAVWGGGSYNEQF
V: TRBV12-3/TRBV12-4; size: NA; J: TRBJ2-7; length: 13; CDR3: ASSSDYTGHYEQY
V: TRBV6-2/TRBV6-3; size: NA; J: TRBJ1-1; length: 12; CDR3: ASSYIQMNTEAF
V: TRBV7-9; size: few; J: TRBJ1-2; length: 12; CDR3: ASSLVASEGGYT
V: TRBV6-5; size: few; J: TRBJ2-1; length: 14; CDR3: ASSYSTAGGVNEQF
V: TRBV6-1; size: few; J: TRBJ2-1; length: 11; CDR3: ASSPLQYNEQF
V: TRBV7-9; size: few; J: TRBJ2-3; length: 10; CDR3: ASSLYAGTQY
V: TRBV12-3/TRBV12-4; size: few; J: TRBJ2-7; length: 15; CDR3: ASSRTTGIWGSYEQY
V: TRBV20-1; size: NA; J: TRBJ2-7; length: 11; CDR3: SARFQGFYEQY
V: TRBV7-9; size: NA; J: TRBJ1-1; length: 12; CDR3: ASSSQITNTEAF
V: TRBV7-6; size: NA; J: TRBJ1-4; length: 12; CDR3: ASSSRTGVEKLF
V: TRBV15; size: many; J: TRBJ2-7; length: 13; CDR3: ATSRGGQGSYEQY
V: TRBV29-1; size: NA; J: TRBJ2-5; length: 10; CDR3: SHRGPIETQY
V: TRBV5-1; size: few; J: TRBJ1-1; length: 14; CDR3: ASSWNPIPGNTEAF